These 29 T cell receptor beta chains were sequenced from one sample in a study of T cells after yellow fever vaccination. TCRdb used MiXCR to reprocess the 5' RACE reads, holding one entry per CDR3 protein. The table shows about 580,000 distinct CDR3 sequences, with around 17% occurring only once. Sequenced material: PBMCs, taken about 5 days after the first yellow fever vaccination. The receptors derive from a man aged 18 to 29 who received the YFV17D yellow fever vaccine.

The V call is TRBV5-1, the J call TRBJ2-3, with D perhaps matching TRBD1 (5 bases). The length of the CDR3 is 15 residues. Deletions cut 0 bases from V and 1 base from J, with 9 bases between. Germline V gene sequence: CDR1 SGHRS, CDR2 YFSETQ. The chain's CDR3 is CASSLEGLRTDTQYF. In DNA, the CDR3 is TGCGCCAGCAGCTTGGAGGGGCTACGCACAGATACGCAGTATTTT.

The V gene is TRBV12-3 or TRBV12-4, the J gene TRBJ2-3; 8 bases match TRBD2. CDR3 length equals 14 residues. With 7 bases clipped from V and 2 bases from J, the junction kept 5 bases outside the gene matches. CDR3 amino acids: CASNSGGNTDTQYF. CDR3 sequence (DNA): TGTGCCAGCAACTCGGGGGGGAACACAGATACGCAGTATTTT.

This chain uses TRBV12-3 or TRBV12-4 with TRBJ1-1; D ambiguous. Trimming left V 5 bases short and J 4 bases short, with 14 bases between. The CDR3 is 14 amino acids. DNA of the CDR3: TGTGCCAGCAGTCAAACGGGTCTCGGCACTGAAGCTTTCTTT. It codes for CASSQTGLGTEAFF.

The rearrangement uses TRBV19 and TRBJ2-6, with D unclear. Trimming stripped 6 bases from V and 0 bases from J, with 9 bases between. The germline CDR1 and CDR2 sequences are LNHDA and SQIVND (reference sequence). This CDR3 region has 15 residues. The CDR3: CASSMTGSGANVLTF. The CDR3 region has the DNA TGTGCCAGTAGCATGACGGGCTCTGGGGCCAACGTCCTGACTTTC.

V gene TRBV9 combines with J gene TRBJ2-2; unclear D gene. In germline, CDR1 is SGDLS, CDR2 YYNGEE. With 3 bases removed from V and 2 bases from J, the gap between germline ends came to 8 bases. The CDR3 runs 14 residues. Here the CDR3 DNA reads TGTGCCAGCAGCGAGAGAGTTAACACCGGGGAGCTGTTTTTT. Its translation is CASSERVNTGELFF.

This chain links TRBV5-1 with TRBJ2-5; 7 bases line up with TRBD1. CDR1 is SGHRS, CDR2 YFSETQ, per germline. CDR3 length equals 14 residues. With V trimmed by 6 bases and J by 5 bases, 10 bases remained unmatched. The CDR3 region has the DNA TGCGCCAGCAAAGCCGCCGGGACAGCGGAGACCCAGTACTTC. Translated: CASKAAGTAETQYF.

The rearrangement links TRBV20-1 to TRBJ2-5; 8 nucleotides agree with TRBD2. CDR1 DFQATT and CDR2 SNEGSKA come from the germline V gene (reference sequence). The CDR3 runs 15 residues. V shed 0 bases, J shed 7 bases, and the junction held 10 bases outside the gene matches. In DNA form, the CDR3 reads TGCAGTGCTAGAGATCCTAGCCGCCGGGGGGGGACCCAGTACTTC. Encoded protein: CSARDPSRRGGTQYF.

This sequence joins TRBV25-1 and TRBJ2-3, with a possible D match to TRBD2 (5 bases). V was cut by 2 bases and J by 0 bases, with 6 bases left in between. CDR1 and CDR2 from the germline V gene are MGHDK and SYGVNS. This CDR3 spans 14 amino acids. The CDR3 loop reads CASSERRSTDTQYF. The CDR3 nucleotides are TGTGCCAGCAGTGAACGGAGGAGCACAGATACGCAGTATTTT.

This clonotype was counted a few times. V and J are TRBV28 and TRBJ2-7; a possible D gene is TRBD2 (5 bases). The CDR3 has 12 amino acids. Germline CDR1 reads MDHEN; CDR2 reads SYDVKM. V was clipped by 3 bases and J by 7 bases, with 10 bases between them. CDR3 DNA sequence: TGTGCCAGCAGTTTCGAGGGTTTAGAGCAGTACTTC. It yields the protein CASSFEGLEQYF. The full variable domain, its missing parts supplied by reference TRBV28 and TRBJ2-7, is DVKVTQSSRYLVKRTGEKVFLECVQDMDHENMFWYRQDPGLGLRLIYFSYDVKMKEKGDIPEGYSVSREKKERFSLILESASTNQTSMYLCASSFEGLEQYFGPGTRLTVT.

There are a few counts of this clonotype. This chain joins TRBV19 and TRBJ2-3; TRBD1 is a possible D gene (7 bases). The germline CDR1 and CDR2 sequences are LNHDA and SQIVND (reference sequence). The germline V and J ends were trimmed by 8 bases and 4 bases, with 16 bases remaining between them. The CDR3 consists of 14 residues. The CDR3 sequence: CASQIQGRPDTQYF. The CDR3 nucleotides read TGTGCCAGTCAAATACAGGGGAGGCCAGATACGCAGTATTTT. Based on the CDR3 plus reference TRBV19 and TRBJ2-3, the full variable domain is DGGITQSPKYLFRKEGQNVTLSCEQNLNHDAMYWYRQDPGQGLRLIYYSQIVNDFQKGDIAEGYSVSREKKESFPLTVTSAQKNPTAFYLCASQIQGRPDTQYFGPGTRLTVL.

The chain recombines TRBV3-1 with TRBJ1-1; a weak D match, TRBD1 (5 bases). This CDR3 comprises 14 residues. The V gene lost 4 bases and the J gene lost 4 bases, with 13 bases spanning the gap. Germline CDR1 reads LGHDT; CDR2 reads YNNKEL (reference sequence). The CDR3 DNA reads TGTGCCAGCAGCCCCTACCGACAGTTCACTGAAGCTTTCTTT. This codes for CASSPYRQFTEAFF.

This clonotype has a handful of counts. The chain recombines TRBV7-9 with TRBJ1-5; D is undetermined. CDR3 length: 14 residues. The ends were cut back, 1 base at V and 1 base at J, with 5 bases in the middle. The germline gives CDR1 SEHNR, CDR2 FQNEAQ (reference sequence). DNA of the CDR3: TGTGCCAGCAGCTTAGACTCCAGCAATCAGCCCCAGCATTTT. As protein: CASSLDSSNQPQHF.

A few counts support this clonotype. The chain combines TRBV28 with TRBJ2-1; the D is unclear. In germline, CDR1 is MDHEN, CDR2 SYDVKM. CDR3 size: 13 residues. Trimming shortened V by 6 bases and J by 6 bases, and 12 bases separated the two germline ends. Here the CDR3 DNA reads TGTGCCAGCAGGTTCCCGCTCAGCAATGAGCAGTTCTTC. This gives the protein CASRFPLSNEQFF.

This clonotype was counted at least ten times. A read error may produce the germline difference seen at one junction end. The chain combines TRBV5-1 with TRBJ1-5; no clear D gene. CDR3 length: 14 amino acids. Germline CDR1 reads SGHRS; CDR2 reads YFSETQ. CDR3 sequence reads: CASSLGGGGQPQHF. DNA for the CDR3: TGTGCCAGCAGTCTTGGTGGCGGCGGTCAGCCCCAGCATTTT.

This clonotype has more than one count but fewer than ten. V usage is TRBV7-2 and J usage is TRBJ2-7; weak D call: TRBD1 (6 bases). Germline V gene data show CDR1 as SGHTA and CDR2 as FQGNSA. The CDR3 runs to 14 residues. V lost 3 bases to trimming and J lost 3 bases, with 12 bases between them. The CDR3 protein is CASSFGMDSYEQYF. The CDR3 bases are TGTGCCAGCAGCTTCGGAATGGACAGCTACGAGCAGTACTTC.

The chain carries TRBV5-1 and TRBJ2-3, with 13 bases that match TRBD2. V lost 4 bases, J lost 3 bases, and 11 bases stayed unmatched. Germline loops: CDR1 SGHRS, CDR2 YFSETQ. The CDR3 is made up of 18 amino acids. The CDR3 spells CASSPGTSGELPTDTQYF. The CDR3 nucleotides are TGCGCCAGCAGCCCAGGGACTAGCGGGGAGCTACCGACAGATACGCAGTATTTT.

This clonotype has only a few counts. The rearrangement uses TRBV5-1 and TRBJ2-1, with D perhaps TRBD2 (6 bases). Deletions cut 0 bases from V and 3 bases from J, with 16 bases between. This CDR3 contains 17 residues. Germline V gene lookup returns CDR1 SGHRS and CDR2 YFSETQ. The CDR3 spells CASSLAIGRRGYNEQFF. The CDR3 DNA follows: TGCGCCAGCAGCTTGGCGATAGGGAGGAGAGGCTACAATGAGCAGTTCTTC.

This clonotype came up a few times. This chain connects TRBV29-1 to TRBJ2-2; TRBD2 might be the D (6 bases). The V end lost 0 bases, the J end lost 4 bases, and 9 bases lay between the germline ends. The germline gives CDR1 SQVTM, CDR2 ANQGSEA. The CDR3 is 14 amino acids. This CDR3 is CSVEDPRGTGELFF. The CDR3 DNA reads as TGCAGCGTTGAAGATCCGCGGGGCACCGGGGAGCTGTTTTTT.

V is TRBV20-1 and J is TRBJ1-2; TRBD1 aligns across 8 bases. Germline V gene sequence: CDR1 DFQATT, CDR2 SNEGSKA (reference sequence). The CDR3 length is 13 residues. The trim removed 2 bases at V and 8 bases at J, leaving 7 bases unmatched. In DNA form, the CDR3 reads TGCAGTGCTAGACCTCTGGACAGGGACGGCTACACCTTC. As protein: CSARPLDRDGYTF.

This clonotype turned up a few times. The chain combines TRBV20-1 with TRBJ1-2, with TRBD1 identical over 7 bases. V shed 6 bases and J 3 bases; nucleotides not matched to a gene: 7. This CDR3 has 13 amino acids. Germline V lookup: CDR1 DFQATT, CDR2 SNEGSKA (reference sequence). The CDR3 is CSAPDRQDYGYTF. CDR3 DNA: TGCAGTGCCCCGGACAGGCAGGACTATGGCTACACCTTC.

This clonotype was seen many times. The chain has TRBV10-3 and TRBJ1-1; D not resolved. The CDR3 covers 14 residues. The germline gives CDR1 ENHRY, CDR2 SYGVKD. Trimming removed 10 bases at V and 1 base at J, with 16 bases between. Here the CDR3 DNA reads TGTGCCACGAACCCTGTGAGGCAGAACACTGAAGCTTTCTTT. It codes for CATNPVRQNTEAFF.

The rearrangement uses TRBV5-1 and TRBJ2-7; a possible D gene is TRBD1 (7 bases). CDR3 length: 14 amino acids. Germline CDR1 and CDR2: SGHRS and YFSETQ. Trimming took off 0 bases at V and 6 bases at J, with 13 bases between the two ends. The CDR3 sequence: CASSLVGGGGEQYV. DNA of the CDR3: TGCGCCAGCAGCTTGGTTGGAGGGGGCGGCGAGCAGTACGTC.

This clonotype was detected many times. The rearrangement links TRBV15 to TRBJ1-2; no definite D call. CDR1 and CDR2 from the germline V gene are LNHNV and YYDKDF (reference sequence). V was clipped by 4 bases and J by 3 bases, with 15 bases between them. The CDR3 runs 15 residues. The CDR3 loop reads CATSIRTVYDYGYTF. The CDR3 DNA is TGTGCCACCAGCATTAGGACCGTATATGACTATGGCTACACCTTC.

This clonotype turned up a few times. The CDR3 spells CASSLEFIVSGNTIYF. CDR3 in DNA: TGTGCCAGCAGTTTAGAATTTATAGTCTCTGGAAACACCATATATTTT. The rearrangement links TRBV12-3 or TRBV12-4 to TRBJ1-3; D uncertain. The CDR3 totals 16 residues. The V and J ends lost 1 base and 0 bases respectively, with 10 bases between them.

This clonotype was seen only a few times. This rearrangement joins TRBV15 to TRBJ2-5; 10 positions match TRBD1. With 3 bases clipped from V and 4 bases from J, the junction kept 5 bases outside the gene matches. Germline lookup yields CDR1 LNHNV and CDR2 YYDKDF (reference sequence). The CDR3 is 15 residues long. The CDR3, as DNA: TGTGCCACCAGCAGTGGACAGGGGGTAGGAGAGACCCAGTACTTC. Its protein is CATSSGQGVGETQYF.

The chain combines TRBV4-2 with TRBJ2-1; the match to TRBD1 covers 10 bases. The germline gives CDR1 LGHNA, CDR2 YNFKEQ. The CDR3 spans 16 residues. With V trimmed by 3 bases and J by 10 bases, 12 bases remained unmatched. As DNA, the CDR3 is TGTGCCAGCAGCCAGGTCCCCGGGACAGGGGAAGGGGAGCAGTTCTTC. As protein: CASSQVPGTGEGEQFF.

The rearrangement uses TRBV20-1 and TRBJ2-3; TRBD2 aligns across 7 bases. V shed 6 bases, J shed 7 bases, and the junction held 16 bases outside the gene matches. Germline-derived CDR1 and CDR2 are DFQATT and SNEGSKA (reference sequence). This CDR3 comprises 15 residues. CDR3 bases: TGCAGTGCCCACCCGTGGGGGGGTATGGCTCATACGCAGTATTTT. Translation gives CSAHPWGGMAHTQYF.

This clonotype came up a few times. The CDR3 coding sequence is TGCGCCAGCAGCTTGTCGTCGGGGGTGAACACCGGGGAGCTGTTTTTT. Translation: CASSLSSGVNTGELFF. The chain uses TRBV5-1 and TRBJ2-2, with D possibly TRBD2 on 6 matching bases. Trimming removed 1 base from V and 1 base from J, with 11 bases in between. This CDR3 is 16 amino acids long. CDR1 SGHRS and CDR2 YFSETQ come from the germline V gene.

This chain links TRBV10-3 with TRBJ2-5; D is possibly TRBD1 (6 bases). There are 12 residues in the CDR3. Germline CDR1 ENHRY, CDR2 SYGVKD. V gave up 4 bases and J gave up 5 bases, with 8 bases separating them. The CDR3 reads CAISGDTETQYF. The CDR3 coding sequence is TGTGCCATCAGTGGGGACACGGAGACCCAGTACTTC.